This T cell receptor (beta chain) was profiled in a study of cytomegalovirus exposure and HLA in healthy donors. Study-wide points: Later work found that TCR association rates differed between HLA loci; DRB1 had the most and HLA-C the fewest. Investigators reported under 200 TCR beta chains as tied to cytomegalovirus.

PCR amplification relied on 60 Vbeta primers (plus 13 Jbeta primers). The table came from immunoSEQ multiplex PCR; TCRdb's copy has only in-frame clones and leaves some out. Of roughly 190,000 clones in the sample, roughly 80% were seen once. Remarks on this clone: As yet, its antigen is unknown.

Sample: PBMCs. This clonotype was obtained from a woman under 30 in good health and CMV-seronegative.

Here the CDR3 reads CASSDLIGTVHNEQFF. CDR3 nucleotide sequence: TGCGCCAGCAGCGACTTAATCGGGACAGTCCACAATGAGCAGTTCTTC. The chain recombines TRBV5-1 with TRBJ2-1; TRBD1 aligns across 7 bases. The CDR3 is 16 residues long. The J segment lost 5 bases and the V segment lost 4 bases, leaving 12 bases of the junction unmatched. CDR1 is SGHRS and CDR2 is YFSETQ in the germline V gene. The full variable domain, with the rest looked up from reference TRBV5-1 and TRBJ2-1, is KAGVTQTPRYLIKTRGQQVTLSCSPISGHRSVSWYQQTPGQGLQFLFEYFSETQRNKGNFPGRFSGRQFSNSRSEMNVSTLELGDSALYLCASSDLIGTVHNEQFFGPGTRLTVL.